This TCR beta chain is from a study of blood T cells in healthy people across ages (dated by TCRdb to the mid-2010s). Broadly, across the study: Template switching captured roughly one uniquely barcoded TCR beta cDNA molecule per two T cells in model experiments. Using deep sequencing normalized with unique cDNA molecular identifiers, the study measured how TCR beta repertoire diversity changes with age. The donors were split into four age groups: young (average around 15 years), middle-aged (roughly 39), aged (roughly 60) and long-lived (approximately 80). The study analyzed two additional independent replicas of 1 million unique cDNA reads from the same blood draw for two donors, one aged 18 to 30 and one aged 80 or older. Overall study outcomes, separate from this receptor: The CMV infection status of donors was not known, potentially confounding age-related changes in expanded clonotypes. Since profiling was done on bulk unsorted PBMCs, naive and antigen-experienced compartments could not be conclusively compared. A strong correlation was found between observed TCR beta diversity and the percentage of naive T cells measured by flow cytometry. Estimates of total diversity from one million sequenced T cells were regarded as lower bounds and underestimates. Observed TCR beta diversity per million T cells fell roughly linearly with age, and a significant reduction was already apparent by age approximately 40. The long-lived group showed more naive CD4+ T cells, fewer expanded clones and increased TCR diversity than the aged group, suggesting age selection.

On this clonotype: The antigen this receptor binds is unknown. It has no much larger one-base neighbor in the sample; base qualities were not kept.

From its cysteine to its phenylalanine, the CDR3 spans 14 amino acids. This entry keeps only the CDR3 DNA: 42 bases, framed from base 1. Taken from the germline V gene, the CDR1 and CDR2 loops are SQVTM and ANQGSEA. The junction shows trimming of 2 bases on V and 2 bases on J, plus 10 bases between the germline ends. The donors were around 39 Caucasian individuals from Russia, aged 6 to 90 years, who were systemically healthy. Ten milliliters of peripheral blood were collected from each donor into EDTA-treated Vacutainer tubes. Ficoll-Paque density-gradient centrifugation was used to isolate PBMCs, with at least 6.5 million per sample. Total RNA was extracted from PBMCs with Trizol reagent, with at least 6 micrograms obtained per sample. For every donor, an aliquot of PBMCs went through flow cytometry to measure the percentages of naive CD45RAhigh/CD27high T cells. To prepare the library, 5' RACE was applied. The sample was run on an Illumina HiSeq 2500. A second 7 to 11 cycle PCR used a sample-barcoded 5' primer and a J-beta primer mix. A template-switch 5' adaptor carrying 12 random nucleotides introduced a unique molecular identifier onto each TCR beta cDNA molecule. Each sample yielded at least 3 million CDR3-containing paired-end reads. First-strand cDNA was synthesized from all RNA with the Mint cDNA synthesis kit, primed by a TRBC-specific oligonucleotide. All cDNA was treated with uracil-DNA glycosylase and then went through a first 18-cycle PCR with the universal primers M1SS and BC2_uni_R. The source study handled its data this way. For normalization, 1 million high-quality reads were randomly selected from each sample, with every read carrying a distinct molecular identifier. Reads with shared molecular identifiers were discarded instead of being binned into consensus sequences. MiTCR, run with a Q25 quality threshold and the strictest error-elimination algorithm, handled CDR3 identification, clonotype clustering and error correction. A nonparametric unseen species model with Euler transformation was used to estimate a lower bound on total TCR beta diversity. TCRdb trimmed the raw reads at Q25, called clones with MiXCR and kept productive beta chains. Here each entry gathers all rows of one CDR3 protein and keeps the most common genes and DNA. TCRdb's processing, not the study's, gives the V and J calls here. In all, the sample holds approximately 580,000 distinct CDR3 sequences, and 24% of those were seen once. The leading ten clones occupy less than 9% of the sample.

This sample was also put to use in a study of T cells of mothers and their children. The second source states: Nine systemically healthy Caucasian individuals, comprising three mothers and their six children, were included as donors. cDNA synthesis used all of the extracted RNA, with roughly 1.5 ug of RNA in each 15 ul reaction. In the second PCR, the M1S primer introduced both the sample barcodes and 2-4 random nucleotides. Over 8 million TCR beta CDR3 reads were obtained for each mother, and around 3 million reads were obtained for each child. Thymic selection similarly shapes TCR recombination output in related and unrelated pairs, with minor effect from inherited differences. Normalized repertoire overlap was always found to be slightly, but never significantly, higher in related mother-child pairs than in unrelated mother-child pairs. No persistent microchimeric T cell clones were detected, at a sensitivity of about 100 clones per million clonotypes. Deep NGS was used in the study to compare the TCR beta repertoires of mothers and children and to look for features that separate related mother-child pairs from unrelated individuals. Mothers averaged about 37 +/- 4 years of age and children averaged around 10 +/- 4 years. After adapter ligation with NEBNext reagents, the libraries were sequenced on Illumina HiSeq 2000 with 100+100 nt paired-end reads. Mother and child libraries were prepared a month apart and sequenced in separate runs to prevent cross-contamination. Between roughly 500,000 and 2,100,000 distinct TCR beta clonotypes were identified per donor. Naive TCR beta clonotypes were estimated from low-frequency clonotypes matched to each donor's FACS-determined naive share, without sorting.

The chain was built from TRBV29-1 and TRBJ2-1; TRBD1 is a weak D gene call, 7 bases matching. The TCR sequence derives from a boy aged 5 to 17 in good health. Sequencing was done on a sample of blood. The DNA sequence follows: TGCAGCGTTGAACAGGGGGGACCCTACAATGAGCAGTTCTTC. Translated, it gives CSVEQGGPYNEQFF.